The 20 T cell receptor beta chains listed next were all sequenced from one sample in a study of regulatory T cells in long-lasting Graves disease. Time point denoted: newly diagnosed GD, antithyroid drugs for less than 3 months. With RNA extracted from PBMCs as input, the TCR library was made. In building TCR beta libraries, iRepertoire HTBI primers were used together with Arm-PCR of CDR3 regions. MiXCR, applied by TCRdb to the multiplex PCR reads, yields one record per CDR3 protein. Of roughly 400,000 distinct CDR3 sequences in the sample, about 17% were seen once. These data were likewise used in another study, on T cells in Graves' hyperthyroidism and ophthalmopathy.

Sequencing was performed on peripheral blood mononuclear cells (PBMCs), taken at new diagnosis, from a patient treated with antithyroid drugs. The receptors were gathered from a woman aged 18-29 years with Graves disease.

This clonotype was observed at least ten times. CDR3 sequence reads: CATGLAGVNEQFF. The CDR3 DNA reads as TGTGCCACGGGACTAGCGGGAGTCAATGAGCAGTTCTTC. The rearrangement joins TRBV27 to TRBJ2-1; the match to TRBD2 covers 14 bases. CDR1 and CDR2 from the germline V gene are MNHEY and SMNVEV (reference sequence). This CDR3 region has 13 residues. V dropped 10 bases and J dropped 6; count of bases not matched to a gene: 2.

The chain has TRBV7-9 and TRBJ2-7; TRBD2 is a possible D gene (5 bases). Germline V lookup: CDR1 SEHNR, CDR2 FQNEAQ (reference sequence). The CDR3 sequence is 15 residues long. V shed 5 bases and J shed 4 bases, with 18 bases lying between them. CDR3 region: CASSRGIAWGYEQYF. CDR3 bases: TGTGCCAGCAGCCGAGGGATAGCCTGGGGATACGAGCAGTACTTC.

In regard to this clonotype: A much larger clone differs by one base, so this may be a read error. The chain recombines TRBV30 with TRBJ1-5; D unclear. Trimming removed 0 bases from V and 5 bases from J, with 14 bases in between. The germline V gene encodes CDR1 GTSNPN and CDR2 SVGIG (reference sequence). The CDR3 loop spans 15 amino acids. DNA of the CDR3: TGTGCCTGGAGTGTAGGATTGGGGAGCGATCAGCCCCAGCATTTT. It translates to CAWSVGLGSDQPQHF.

The sample holds many counts of this clonotype. This chain joins TRBV7-2 and TRBJ2-3; D gene uncertain. Per the germline V gene, CDR1 is SGHTA and CDR2 is FQGNSA. The CDR3 is made up of 14 amino acids. The V and J ends lost 3 bases and 0 bases respectively, with 7 bases between them. Here the CDR3 reads CASSFPDSTDTQYF. The CDR3 nucleotides read TGTGCCAGCAGCTTCCCAGATAGCACAGATACGCAGTATTTT. Full variable domain (remainder filled in from reference TRBV7-2 and TRBJ2-3): GAGVSQSPSNKVTEKGKDVELRCDPISGHTALYWYRQSLGQGLEFLIYFQGNSAPDKSGLPSDRFSAERTGGSVSTLTIQRTQQEDSAVYLCASSFPDSTDTQYFGPGTRLTVL.

V usage is TRBV3-1 and J usage is TRBJ1-4, with D perhaps TRBD1 (5 bases). The CDR3 sequence is 15 residues long. Germline loops: CDR1 LGHDT, CDR2 YNNKEL (reference sequence). Deletions cut 5 bases from V and 3 bases from J, with 13 bases between. The CDR3 loop is CASSELGRSNEKLFF. DNA for the CDR3: TGTGCCAGCAGCGAATTGGGACGGTCTAATGAAAAACTGTTTTTT.

This clonotype has just a few counts. The CDR3 region is CASMGLRENTDTQYF. CDR3 bases: TGTGCCAGCATGGGTTTACGGGAGAACACAGATACGCAGTATTTT. This sequence joins TRBV19 and TRBJ2-3; perhaps TRBD2 as D (6 bases). CDR1 is LNHDA, CDR2 SQIVND, per germline (reference sequence). Trimming left V 9 bases short and J 2 bases short, with 18 bases between. The CDR3 runs 15 residues.

This clonotype was observed many times. This chain links TRBV2 with TRBJ1-2; no definite D call. Trimming left V 0 bases short and J 8 bases short, with 10 bases between. Germline CDR1 SNHLY, CDR2 FYNNEI. This CDR3 contains 13 residues. CDR3: CASSEAEAPGYTF. DNA for the CDR3: TGTGCCAGCAGTGAAGCGGAGGCCCCCGGCTACACCTTC.

A word on this clonotype: One base away lies a much larger clone, so this may be a sequencing read error. The chain links TRBV20-1 to TRBJ2-3; 13 bases fit TRBD2. The V segment lost 3 bases and the J segment 4 bases; nucleotides outside the gene matches: 1. The germline V gene has CDR1 DFQATT and CDR2 SNEGSKA (reference sequence). The CDR3 length is 14 residues. The CDR3 here is CSARTSGRPDTQYF. The CDR3, as DNA: TGCAGTGCTAGGACTAGCGGGAGGCCAGATACGCAGTATTTT.

This clonotype was detected ten times or more. The chain employs TRBV29-1 and TRBJ2-5; no firm D call. The germline gives CDR1 SQVTM, CDR2 ANQGSEA. V lost 4 bases and J 5 bases, leaving 8 bases between the germline ends. CDR3 length equals 11 residues. Written as DNA, the CDR3 is TGCAGCGTTGTGGTGGGGGAGACCCAGTACTTC. Residues: CSVVVGETQYF.

This clonotype was detected a few times. The V call is TRBV30, the J call TRBJ1-3, with TRBD1 identical over 9 bases. The J segment lost 0 bases and the V segment lost 4 bases, leaving 7 bases of the junction unmatched. The CDR3 is made up of 16 amino acids. Germline CDR1 GTSNPN, CDR2 SVGIG (reference sequence). The chain's CDR3 is CAWTKKTGGSGNTIYF. The CDR3 DNA sequence: TGTGCCTGGACGAAAAAGACAGGGGGCTCTGGAAACACCATATATTTT.

The chain is built from TRBV29-1 and TRBJ2-1; TRBD2 agrees at 14 bases. This CDR3 is 17 amino acids long. Germline lookup yields CDR1 SQVTM and CDR2 ANQGSEA. Trimming took 7 bases from V and 10 from J; bases not matched to a gene: 18. CDR3 protein: CSAQVTETSGRAREQFF. The CDR3 region has the DNA TGCAGCGCTCAAGTCACCGAGACTAGCGGGAGGGCCCGGGAGCAGTTCTTC.

The chain is built from TRBV19 and TRBJ2-3, with 9 bases aligning to TRBD1. Germline V lookup: CDR1 LNHDA, CDR2 SQIVND (reference sequence). Trimming at V came to 11 bases and at J to 0 bases, leaving 9 bases not matched to a gene. The CDR3 consists of 15 residues. CDR3 in amino acids: CAAGQGYGSTDTQYF. The CDR3 DNA sequence: TGTGCCGCGGGACAGGGATATGGGAGCACAGATACGCAGTATTTT.

This clonotype has more than one count but fewer than ten. V is TRBV20-1 and J is TRBJ2-7; weak D call: TRBD1 (6 bases). The CDR3 contains 14 residues. Germline V gene data show CDR1 as DFQATT and CDR2 as SNEGSKA (reference sequence). V was clipped by 6 bases and J by 3 bases, with 18 bases between them. CDR3 in DNA: TGCAGTGCCAGGGGCCAGGTGGGGTTCTACGAGCAGTACTTC. Protein: CSARGQVGFYEQYF.

The CDR3 sequence: CASSATGSLNEKLFF. The CDR3 DNA sequence: TGTGCCAGCAGTGCTACTGGGAGCCTTAATGAAAAACTGTTTTTT. The rearrangement uses TRBV6-1 and TRBJ1-4; D is undetermined. The germline CDR1 and CDR2 sequences are MNHNS and SASEGT. Trimming pared 4 bases from V and 4 bases from J, leaving 13 bases between. The CDR3 length is 15 residues.

In its sample, this clonotype was seen a few times. The chain recombines TRBV2 with TRBJ1-2, with a possible D match to TRBD1 (5 bases). The germline CDR1 and CDR2 sequences are SNHLY and FYNNEI. The CDR3 length is 13 residues. V shed 2 bases and J shed 5 bases, with 9 bases lying between them. For the CDR3, the DNA is TGTGCCAGCAGTGAAATGGGGGAGTATGGCTACACCTTC. Amino acids: CASSEMGEYGYTF. Full variable domain (remainder filled in from reference TRBV2 and TRBJ1-2): EPEVTQTPSHQVTQMGQEVILRCVPISNHLYFYWYRQILGQKVEFLVSFYNNEISEKSEIFDDQFSVERPDGSNFTLKIRSTKLEDSAMYFCASSEMGEYGYTFGSGTRLTVV.

This chain uses TRBV7-8 with TRBJ2-7; D is ambiguous. The CDR3 is made up of 15 amino acids. The V and J ends lost 5 bases and 3 bases respectively, with 17 bases between them. Germline assignment: CDR1 SGHVS and CDR2 FQNEAQ. CDR3: CASSPLTRQVYEQYF. CDR3 bases: TGTGCCAGCAGCCCACTGACTCGTCAGGTCTACGAGCAGTACTTC.

For this clonotype: This is likely an artifact of a read error, given a far larger clone one base away. Lacking the conserved final phenylalanine or tryptophan, this CDR3 likely reflects a read error. This chain uses TRBV5-5 with TRBJ2-1; D not certain. Trimming took 1 base from V and 7 from J, leaving 3 bases between them. This CDR3 has 11 amino acids. Germline lookup yields CDR1 SGHKS and CDR2 YYEKEE (reference sequence). Here the CDR3 reads CASSLLNEQFL. The CDR3 DNA reads as TGTGCCAGCAGCTTGCTTAATGAGCAGTTCCTC.

This clonotype appeared many times. V gene TRBV12-3 or TRBV12-4 combines with J gene TRBJ2-7; TRBD2 matches at 10 bases. Trimming removed 2 bases from V and 5 bases from J; junction bases left unmatched: 6. The CDR3 has 15 amino acids. Here the CDR3 reads CASSLLASGSHEQYF. CDR3 bases: TGTGCCAGCAGTTTATTGGCTAGCGGGAGCCACGAGCAGTACTTC.

This clonotype turned up a few times. A read error may account for a junction end that differs from germline. The V gene is TRBV7-7, the J gene TRBJ2-2; D not certain. The CDR3 loop spans 14 amino acids. Germline CDR1 reads SSHAT; CDR2 reads FNYEAQ (reference sequence). The DNA of the CDR3 is TGTGCTAGCAGCTTAGGGCAGTCCAGTGGGGAGCTGTTTTTT. Encoded protein: CASSLGQSSGELFF. The variable domain in full, with the rest retrieved from reference TRBV7-7 and TRBJ2-2, is GAGVSQSPRYKVTKRGQDVTLRCDPISSHATLYWYQQALGQGPEFLTYFNYEAQPDKSGLPSDRFSAERPEGSISTLTIQRTEQRDSAMYRCASSLGQSSGELFFGEGSRLTVL.

This clonotype was seen many times. A read error may produce the germline difference seen at one junction end. The chain uses TRBV28 and TRBJ1-2; 8 bases match TRBD1. This CDR3 contains 12 residues. The germline V gene encodes CDR1 MDHEN and CDR2 SYDVKM. CDR3 in DNA: TGTGCCAGCAGTGAAGGGGACAGGACCGCTCACTTC. This codes for CASSEGDRTAHF.